This T cell receptor beta chain was documented in a study of blood T cell repertoires in COVID-19. Across the study: Donors in the United States, Italy and Spain gave samples during acute or convalescent COVID-19.

In germline, CDR1 is MNHNY, CDR2 SVGAGI (reference sequence). The CDR3 consists of 14 residues. Trimming removed 5 bases from V and 3 bases from J, with 10 bases in between. The table lists this clone with a few counts. Measured with immunoSEQ multiplex PCR; TCRdb has only the in-frame clones, and not every one. The table includes hundreds of thousands of clones, around 87% detected once. The clonotype originates from a man in his 60s who had recovered from COVID-19. The chain uses TRBV6-6 and TRBJ1-4; D is unresolved. The specimen sequenced was peripheral blood. The CDR3 nucleotides are TGTGCCAGCAGTCCACCGGAGGCTAATGAAAAACTGTTTTTT. Protein sequence: CASSPPEANEKLFF.